This T cell receptor beta chain was identified in a study of shared clonotypes between healthy human individuals. Study-level points and caveats: The rarefaction results pointed to incomplete sorted-subset sequencing despite large depth. Sharing across four donors was highest in naive CD4 (around 5%) and lowest in memory CD8 (0.4%). In general, naive subsets displayed greater estimated richness than memory subsets did.

Remarks on this clone: The target antigen is unknown. Other nucleotide sequences in the sample specify the same CDR3.

At a deep level, the assay was run. The protocol was immunoSEQ multiplex PCR, while the TCRdb copy is restricted to in-frame clones and leaves out a portion. This repertoire shows 650,000 to 750,000 clones, roughly 78% found once; its top ten account for under 2%. The CDR3 runs to 13 residues. From germline, CDR1 is KGHSH and CDR2 LQKENI. Trimming left V 3 bases short and J 3 bases short, with 9 bases between. This chain connects TRBV18 to TRBJ2-7; D is tentatively TRBD1 or TRBD2 (5 bases each). The sample was memory CD4+ T cells sorted from blood. As for subset: CD45RA-negative fraction. This clonotype was sampled from a woman in her twenties or thirties in good health. CDR3 nucleotides: TGTGCCAGCTCACCCGGGACGGACTACGAGCAGTACTTC. Protein sequence: CASSPGTDYEQYF.